This TCR beta chain is from a study of cytomegalovirus exposure and HLA in healthy donors. Between the trimmed V and J ends, which lost 2 bases and 1 base, there was a span of 8 bases. CDR1 and CDR2 (germline): SNHLY, FYNNEI. This CDR3 is 14 amino acids long. PCR amplification relied on 60 Vbeta primers (plus 13 Jbeta primers). Sequencing was performed with immunoSEQ multiplex PCR; in TCRdb, only in-frame clones are kept and a portion is missing. The profile shows 100,000 to 150,000 clones, approximately 83% of them singletons. This clone occurred once. This TCR came from a woman aged 40 to 49 in good health and CMV-seropositive. This chain joins TRBV2 and TRBJ1-1, with unresolved D. Sequenced: PBMCs. The CDR3 sequence: CASSENGGNTEAFF. The CDR3 nucleotides are TGTGCCAGCAGTGAAAACGGCGGGAACACTGAAGCTTTCTTT.